A few counts support the clone carrying this TCR beta chain. Its target is unknown. This CDR3 contains 13 residues. Trimming cost V 4 bases and J 4 bases, with 8 bases left between them. From germline, CDR1 is KGHDR and CDR2 SFDVKD. Each donor was a healthy Caucasian individual from Russia, aged 6 to 90. This sample was taken from a study of blood T cells in healthy people across ages. Study-level points and caveats: The unsorted PBMCs prevented any conclusive comparison of naive versus antigen-experienced cells. The unknown donor CMV status may have confounded expanded clonotype changes. When set beside aged donors, long-lived donors presented more naive CD4+ cells and higher diversity.

Combining a sample-barcoded 5' primer with a J-beta primer mix, a second PCR ran for roughly 7 to 12 cycles. Each CDR3 protein is one row after TCRdb ran MiXCR on the 5' RACE reads. Here the sample spans about 380,000 distinct CDR3 sequences, 50% to 60% being singletons. This rearrangement joins TRBV24-1 to TRBJ2-3; D unresolved. Input material: blood. The sequence derives from a man in his sixties in good health. CDR3 in DNA: TGTGCCACCAGTGAAGGGATGGCAGATACGCAGTATTTT. This translates into CATSEGMADTQYF.